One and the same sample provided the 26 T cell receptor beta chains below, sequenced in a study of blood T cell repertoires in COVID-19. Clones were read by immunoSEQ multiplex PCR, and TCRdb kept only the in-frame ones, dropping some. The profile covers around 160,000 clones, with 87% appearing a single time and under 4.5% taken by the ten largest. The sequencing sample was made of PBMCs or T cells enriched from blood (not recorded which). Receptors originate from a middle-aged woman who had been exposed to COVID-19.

In DNA, the CDR3 is TGTGCCAGCATGCAGGGGTGGCAAGATACGCAGTATTTT. Translating gives CASMQGWQDTQYF. The genes are TRBV2 and TRBJ2-3; D might be TRBD1 (6 bases). The germline V gene has CDR1 SNHLY and CDR2 FYNNEI. Trimming pared 7 bases from V and 5 bases from J, leaving 13 bases between. The CDR3 extends over 13 amino acids. The variable domain in full, completed from reference TRBV2 and TRBJ2-3, reads EPEVTQTPSHQVTQMGQEVILRCVPISNHLYFYWYRQILGQKVEFLVSFYNNEISEKSEIFDDQFSVERPDGSNFTLKIRSTKLEDSAMYFCASMQGWQDTQYFGPGTRLTVL.

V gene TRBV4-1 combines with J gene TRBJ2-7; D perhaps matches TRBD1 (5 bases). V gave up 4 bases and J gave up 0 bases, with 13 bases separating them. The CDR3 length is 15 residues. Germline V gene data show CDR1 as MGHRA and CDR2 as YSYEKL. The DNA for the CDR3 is TGCGCCAGCAGCCCCGGCCAGGGAAGCTCCTACGAGCAGTACTTC. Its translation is CASSPGQGSSYEQYF.

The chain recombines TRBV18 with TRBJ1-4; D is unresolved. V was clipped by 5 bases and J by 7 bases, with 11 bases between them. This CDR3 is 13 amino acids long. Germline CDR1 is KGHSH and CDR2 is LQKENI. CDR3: CASSRKEGEKLFF. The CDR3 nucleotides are TGTGCCAGCTCAAGAAAGGAGGGTGAAAAACTGTTTTTT.

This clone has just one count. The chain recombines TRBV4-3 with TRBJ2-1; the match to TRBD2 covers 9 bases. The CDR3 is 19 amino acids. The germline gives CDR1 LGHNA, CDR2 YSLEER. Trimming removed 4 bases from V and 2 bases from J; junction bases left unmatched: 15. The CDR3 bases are TGCGCCAGCAGCCTGGGAGTGCTAGCGGGATCTGGGCCCTACAATGAGCAGTTCTTC. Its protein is CASSLGVLAGSGPYNEQFF.

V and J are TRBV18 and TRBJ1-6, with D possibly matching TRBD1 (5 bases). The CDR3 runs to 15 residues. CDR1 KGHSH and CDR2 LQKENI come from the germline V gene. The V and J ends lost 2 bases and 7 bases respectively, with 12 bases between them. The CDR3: CASSPVAGTNSPLHF. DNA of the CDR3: TGTGCCAGCTCACCAGTTGCGGGGACCAATTCACCCCTCCACTTT.

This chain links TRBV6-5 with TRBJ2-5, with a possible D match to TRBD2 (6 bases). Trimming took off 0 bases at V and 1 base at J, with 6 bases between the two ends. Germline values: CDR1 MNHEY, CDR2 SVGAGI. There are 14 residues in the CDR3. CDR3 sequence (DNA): TGTGCCAGCAGTTACTCGGGGGGCCAAGAGACCCAGTACTTC. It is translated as CASSYSGGQETQYF.

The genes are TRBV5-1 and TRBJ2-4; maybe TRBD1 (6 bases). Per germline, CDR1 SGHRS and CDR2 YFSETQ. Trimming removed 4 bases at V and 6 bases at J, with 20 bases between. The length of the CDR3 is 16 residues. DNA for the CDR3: TGCGCCAGCAGCCCTCGGCCGTCAGGGGAAGGAAACATTCAGTACTTC. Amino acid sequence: CASSPRPSGEGNIQYF.

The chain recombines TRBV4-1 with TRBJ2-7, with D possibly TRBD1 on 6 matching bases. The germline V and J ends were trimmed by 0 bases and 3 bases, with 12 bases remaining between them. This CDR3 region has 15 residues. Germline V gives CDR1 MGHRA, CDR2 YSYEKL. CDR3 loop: CASSQDLGTSYEQYF. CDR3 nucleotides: TGCGCCAGCAGCCAAGACTTAGGGACAAGCTACGAGCAGTACTTC.

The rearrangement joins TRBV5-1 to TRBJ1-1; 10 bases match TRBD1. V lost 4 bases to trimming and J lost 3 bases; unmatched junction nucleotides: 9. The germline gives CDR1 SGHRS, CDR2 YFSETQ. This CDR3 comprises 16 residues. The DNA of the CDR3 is TGCGCCAGCAGCGCCGGTTACGGACAGGGGGACACTGAAGCTTTCTTT. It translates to CASSAGYGQGDTEAFF.

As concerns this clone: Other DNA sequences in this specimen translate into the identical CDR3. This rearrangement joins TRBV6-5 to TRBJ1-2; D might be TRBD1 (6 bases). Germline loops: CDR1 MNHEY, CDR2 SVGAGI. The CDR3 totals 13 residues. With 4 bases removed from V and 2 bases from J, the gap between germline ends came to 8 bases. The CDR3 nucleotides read TGTGCCAGCAGTTTAACAGGGAACTATGGCTACACCTTC. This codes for CASSLTGNYGYTF.

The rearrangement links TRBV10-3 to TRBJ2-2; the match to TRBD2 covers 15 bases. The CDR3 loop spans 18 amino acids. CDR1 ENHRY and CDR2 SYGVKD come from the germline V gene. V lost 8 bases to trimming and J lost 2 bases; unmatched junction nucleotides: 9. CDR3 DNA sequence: TGTGCCATCGCCGCTGGGGGACTAGCGGGAGGAAACACCGGGGAGCTGTTTTTT. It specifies CAIAAGGLAGGNTGELFF.

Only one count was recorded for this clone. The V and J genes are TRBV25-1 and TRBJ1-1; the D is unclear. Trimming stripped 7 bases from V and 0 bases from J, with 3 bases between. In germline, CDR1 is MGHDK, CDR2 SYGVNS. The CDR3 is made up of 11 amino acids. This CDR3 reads CASTVNTEAFF. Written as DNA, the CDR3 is TGTGCCAGCACGGTGAACACTGAAGCTTTCTTT.

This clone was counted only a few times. For the CDR3, the DNA is TGCGCCAGCAGCGTAGATGCAGGGGGAACAGCTTTCTTT. Translated: CASSVDAGGTAFF. The chain combines TRBV5-1 with TRBJ1-1; 7 positions match TRBD1. V dropped 4 bases and J dropped 10; count of bases not matched to a gene: 10. Germline assignment: CDR1 SGHRS and CDR2 YFSETQ. This CDR3 is built from 13 residues. Combining the CDR3 with reference TRBV5-1 and TRBJ1-1 gives the whole variable domain KAGVTQTPRYLIKTRGQQVTLSCSPISGHRSVSWYQQTPGQGLQFLFEYFSETQRNKGNFPGRFSGRQFSNSRSEMNVSTLELGDSALYLCASSVDAGGTAFFGQGTRLTVV.

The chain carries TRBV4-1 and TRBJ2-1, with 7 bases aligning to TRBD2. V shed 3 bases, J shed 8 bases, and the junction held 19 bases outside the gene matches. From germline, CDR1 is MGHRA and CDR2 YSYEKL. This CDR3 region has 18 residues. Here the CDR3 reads CASSHSRMVAGVGDEQFF. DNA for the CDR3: TGCGCCAGCAGCCATTCCCGTATGGTAGCGGGCGTAGGCGATGAGCAGTTCTTC.

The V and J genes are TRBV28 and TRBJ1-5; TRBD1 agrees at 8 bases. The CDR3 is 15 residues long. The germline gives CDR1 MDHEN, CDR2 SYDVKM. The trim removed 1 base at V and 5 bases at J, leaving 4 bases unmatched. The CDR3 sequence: CASSLSGGRDQPQHF. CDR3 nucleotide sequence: TGTGCCAGCAGTTTATCAGGGGGCCGCGATCAGCCCCAGCATTTT.

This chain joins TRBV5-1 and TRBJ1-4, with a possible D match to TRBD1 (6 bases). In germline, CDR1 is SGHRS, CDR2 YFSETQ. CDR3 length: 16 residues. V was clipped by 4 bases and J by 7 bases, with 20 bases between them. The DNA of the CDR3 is TGCGCCAGCAGCCTCAGACAGGTTGAGGGCATTGAAAAACTGTTTTTT. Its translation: CASSLRQVEGIEKLFF.

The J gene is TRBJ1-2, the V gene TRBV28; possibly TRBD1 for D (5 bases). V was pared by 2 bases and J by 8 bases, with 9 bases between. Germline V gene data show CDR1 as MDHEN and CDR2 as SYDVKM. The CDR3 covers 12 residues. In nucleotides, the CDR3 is TGTGCCAGCAGTTTAGCACAGGACGGCTACACCTTC. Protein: CASSLAQDGYTF.

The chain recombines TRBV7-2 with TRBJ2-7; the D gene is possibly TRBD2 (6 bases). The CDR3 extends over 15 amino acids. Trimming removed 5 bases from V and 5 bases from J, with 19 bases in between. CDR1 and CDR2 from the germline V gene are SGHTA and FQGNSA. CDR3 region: CASSLTSLKSHEQYF. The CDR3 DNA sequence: TGTGCCAGCAGCCTGACTAGTTTAAAGTCCCACGAGCAGTACTTC.

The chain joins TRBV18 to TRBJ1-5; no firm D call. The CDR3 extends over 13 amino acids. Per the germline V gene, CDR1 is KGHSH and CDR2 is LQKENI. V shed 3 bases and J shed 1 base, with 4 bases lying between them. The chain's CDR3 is CASSPGSNQPQHF. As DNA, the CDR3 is TGTGCCAGCTCACCTGGCAGCAATCAGCCCCAGCATTTT.

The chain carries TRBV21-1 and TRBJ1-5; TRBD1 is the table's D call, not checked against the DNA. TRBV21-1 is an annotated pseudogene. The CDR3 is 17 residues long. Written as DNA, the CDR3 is TGTGCCAGCCCAAGTCCGGACAGAGAGTATAGCAATCAGCCCCAGCATTTT. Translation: CASPSPDREYSNQPQHF.

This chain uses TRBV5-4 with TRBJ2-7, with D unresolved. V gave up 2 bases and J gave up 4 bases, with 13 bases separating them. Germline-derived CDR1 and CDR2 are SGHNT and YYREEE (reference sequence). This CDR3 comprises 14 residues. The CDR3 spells CASSFVPTAYEQYF. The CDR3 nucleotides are TGTGCCAGCAGCTTCGTCCCCACTGCATACGAGCAGTACTTC.

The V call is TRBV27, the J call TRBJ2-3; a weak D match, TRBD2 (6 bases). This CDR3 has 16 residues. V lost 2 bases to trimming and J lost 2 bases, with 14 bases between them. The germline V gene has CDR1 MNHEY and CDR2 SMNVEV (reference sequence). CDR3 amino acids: CASSLEGGRYTDTQYF. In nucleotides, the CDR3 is TGTGCCAGCAGTTTAGAGGGTGGGAGGTACACAGATACGCAGTATTTT.

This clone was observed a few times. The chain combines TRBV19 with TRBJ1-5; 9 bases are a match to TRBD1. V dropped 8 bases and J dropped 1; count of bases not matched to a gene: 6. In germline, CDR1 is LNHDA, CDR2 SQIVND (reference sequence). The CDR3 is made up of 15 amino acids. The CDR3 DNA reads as TGTGCCAGTTCCGGACAGGGGTGGAGCAATCAGCCCCAGCATTTT. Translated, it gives CASSGQGWSNQPQHF.

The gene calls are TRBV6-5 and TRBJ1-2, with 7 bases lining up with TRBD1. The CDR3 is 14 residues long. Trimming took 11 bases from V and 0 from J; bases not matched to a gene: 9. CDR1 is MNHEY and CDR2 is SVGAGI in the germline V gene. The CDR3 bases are TGTGCCGTATGGGGACAGCCGCCTAACTATGGCTACACCTTC. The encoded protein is CAVWGQPPNYGYTF.

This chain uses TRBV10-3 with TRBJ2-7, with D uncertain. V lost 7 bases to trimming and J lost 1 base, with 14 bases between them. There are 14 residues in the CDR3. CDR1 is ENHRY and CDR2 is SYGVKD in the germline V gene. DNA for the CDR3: TGTGCCATCAAGGTGGCTAGTCGGTCCTACGAGCAGTACTTC. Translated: CAIKVASRSYEQYF.

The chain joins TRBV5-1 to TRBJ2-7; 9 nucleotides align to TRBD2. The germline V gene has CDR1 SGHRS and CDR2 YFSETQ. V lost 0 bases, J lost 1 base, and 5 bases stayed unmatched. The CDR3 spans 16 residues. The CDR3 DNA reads TGCGCCAGCAGCTTGGAGCGAGCGGGAGGTTCCTACGAGCAGTACTTC. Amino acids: CASSLERAGGSYEQYF.